The source of this TCR beta chain is a study of blood T cell repertoires in COVID-19. Looking at the study overall: Some COVID-19 samples were acute and others convalescent; all came from the United States, Italy and Spain. From T cells, B-cell-depleted T cells, or PBMCs came the material, which was cDNA or gDNA.

In the study's own analysis: It was from reference gene primer amplification that nucleated cell counts were estimated. Assay used: immunoSEQ multiplex PCR; TCRdb lists only in-frame clones, some missing. V and J calls and clone size are given by that table; D and trimming were obtained from the DNA. The sample holds 20,000 to 25,000 clones, roughly 85% seen once. The CDR3 spans 16 residues. CDR1 is LNHDA and CDR2 is SQIVND in the germline V gene (reference sequence). V trimming: 7 bases; J trimming: 1 base; junction bases outside the gene matches: 8. The sample taken for sequencing was peripheral blood. The rearrangement links TRBV19 to TRBJ2-1; 9 nucleotides line up with TRBD2. The TCR comes from a woman aged 80 or over with active or convalescent COVID-19. For the CDR3, the DNA is TGTGCCAGTACCTCTTTAGCGGGAGCATCCTACAATGAGCAGTTCTTC. The encoded protein is CASTSLAGASYNEQFF.